The sequence of this T cell receptor (beta chain) was determined in a study of OX40 agonist ivuxolimab in advanced cancers. For the study at large: Intravenous ivuxolimab was administered to patients every 2 weeks at 0.01 to 10 mg/kg. Cancers in dose escalation were hepatocellular, melanoma, renal cell and head and neck. Broader study findings: On average, CD8+ T cells showed a greater number of expanded clones than CD4+. Among the nonresponders, some also had low normalized T-cell clonal expansion.

Sequenced by immunoSEQ multiplex PCR; TCRdb stores in-frame clones only, minus some. This table holds tens of thousands of clones, 86% found once. In regard to this clone: As yet, its antigen is unknown.

The origin of this receptor is an adult with an advanced solid tumor such as melanoma, head and neck, liver or kidney cancer. Sequenced material: CD4+ or CD8+ T cells sorted from blood, taken in a trial of the OX40 agonist ivuxolimab.

CDR3 DNA sequence: TGTGCCAGCAGCTTAACGACATCGAGTGAGCAGTTCTTC. This gives the protein CASSLTTSSEQFF. J is TRBJ2-1 and V is TRBV7-3; D unclear. CDR3 length: 13 residues. V was cut by 0 bases and J by 9 bases, with 9 bases left in between. CDR1 and CDR2 (germline): SGHTA, FQGTGA.